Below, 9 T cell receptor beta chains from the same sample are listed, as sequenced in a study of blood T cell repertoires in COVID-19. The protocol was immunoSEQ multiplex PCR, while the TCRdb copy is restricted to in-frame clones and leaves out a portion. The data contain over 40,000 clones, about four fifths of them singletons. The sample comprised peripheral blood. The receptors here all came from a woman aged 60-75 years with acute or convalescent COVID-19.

The CDR3 here is CASSGTTNTGELFF. CDR3 DNA: TGCGCCAGCAGCGGGACTACGAACACCGGGGAGCTGTTTTTT. The chain employs TRBV5-1 and TRBJ2-2; TRBD2 matches at 7 bases. This CDR3 region has 14 residues. Trimming at V came to 4 bases and at J to 0 bases, leaving 0 bases not matched to a gene. Germline V gives CDR1 SGHRS, CDR2 YFSETQ.

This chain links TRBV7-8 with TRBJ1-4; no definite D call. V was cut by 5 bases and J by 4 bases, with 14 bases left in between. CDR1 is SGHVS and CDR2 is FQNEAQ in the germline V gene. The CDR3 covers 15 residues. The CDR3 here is CASSLMETLNEKLFF. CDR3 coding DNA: TGTGCCAGCAGCCTGATGGAGACTCTTAATGAAAAACTGTTTTTT.

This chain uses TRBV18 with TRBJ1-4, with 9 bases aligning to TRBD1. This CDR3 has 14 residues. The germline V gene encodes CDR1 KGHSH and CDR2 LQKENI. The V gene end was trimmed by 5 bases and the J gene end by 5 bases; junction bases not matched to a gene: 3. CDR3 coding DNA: TGTGCCAGCTCAGCGGGACAGGGAAATGAAAAACTGTTTTTT. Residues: CASSAGQGNEKLFF. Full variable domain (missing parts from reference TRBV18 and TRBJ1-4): NAGVMQNPRHLVRRRGQEARLRCSPMKGHSHVYWYRQLPEEGLKFMVYLQKENIIDESGMPKERFSAEFPKEGPSILRIQQVVRGDSAAYFCASSAGQGNEKLFFGSGTQLSVL.

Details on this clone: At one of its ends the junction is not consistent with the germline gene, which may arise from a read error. The CDR3 DNA reads as TGTGCCAGCAGCCTAGGACAGGGGAATCAGCCCCAGCATTTT. As protein: CASSLGQGNQPQHF. This sequence joins TRBV13 and TRBJ1-5, with TRBD1 matching 9 bases. CDR1 and CDR2 (germline): PRHDT, FYEKMQ (reference sequence). This CDR3 has 14 residues.

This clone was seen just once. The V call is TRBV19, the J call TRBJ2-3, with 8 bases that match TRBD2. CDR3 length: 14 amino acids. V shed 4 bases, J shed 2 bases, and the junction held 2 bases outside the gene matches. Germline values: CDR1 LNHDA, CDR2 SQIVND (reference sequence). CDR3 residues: CASSSGGHTDTQYF. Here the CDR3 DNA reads TGTGCCAGTAGTAGCGGGGGGCACACAGATACGCAGTATTTT. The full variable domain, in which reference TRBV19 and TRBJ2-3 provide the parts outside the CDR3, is DGGITQSPKYLFRKEGQNVTLSCEQNLNHDAMYWYRQDPGQGLRLIYYSQIVNDFQKGDIAEGYSVSREKKESFPLTVTSAQKNPTAFYLCASSSGGHTDTQYFGPGTRLTVL.

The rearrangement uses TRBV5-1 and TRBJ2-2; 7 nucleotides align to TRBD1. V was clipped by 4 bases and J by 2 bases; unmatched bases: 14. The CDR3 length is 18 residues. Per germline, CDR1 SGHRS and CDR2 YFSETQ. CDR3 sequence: CASSPHPTGQLNTGELFF. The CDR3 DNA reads TGCGCCAGCAGCCCACACCCAACGGGACAGCTTAACACCGGGGAGCTGTTTTTT.

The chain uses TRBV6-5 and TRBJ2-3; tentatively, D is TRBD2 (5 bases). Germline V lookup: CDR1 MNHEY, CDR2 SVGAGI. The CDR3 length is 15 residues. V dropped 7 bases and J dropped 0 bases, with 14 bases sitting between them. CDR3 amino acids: CASTLTILSTDTQYF. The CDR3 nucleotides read TGTGCCAGCACCTTGACTATCCTAAGCACAGATACGCAGTATTTT.

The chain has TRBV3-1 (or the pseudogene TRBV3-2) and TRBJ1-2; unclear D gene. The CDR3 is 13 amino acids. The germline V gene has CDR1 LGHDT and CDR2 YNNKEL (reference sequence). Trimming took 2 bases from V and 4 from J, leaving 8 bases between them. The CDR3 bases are TGTGCCAGCAGCCAAATTAGTGGCTATGGCTACACCTTC. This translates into CASSQISGYGYTF.

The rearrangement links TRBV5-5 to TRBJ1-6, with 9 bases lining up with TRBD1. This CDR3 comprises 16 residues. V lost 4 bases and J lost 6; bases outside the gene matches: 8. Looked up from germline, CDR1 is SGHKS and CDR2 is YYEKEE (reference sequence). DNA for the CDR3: TGTGCCAGCAGCCTGACAGGGGGTGGCATTAATTCACCCCTCCACTTT. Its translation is CASSLTGGGINSPLHF.